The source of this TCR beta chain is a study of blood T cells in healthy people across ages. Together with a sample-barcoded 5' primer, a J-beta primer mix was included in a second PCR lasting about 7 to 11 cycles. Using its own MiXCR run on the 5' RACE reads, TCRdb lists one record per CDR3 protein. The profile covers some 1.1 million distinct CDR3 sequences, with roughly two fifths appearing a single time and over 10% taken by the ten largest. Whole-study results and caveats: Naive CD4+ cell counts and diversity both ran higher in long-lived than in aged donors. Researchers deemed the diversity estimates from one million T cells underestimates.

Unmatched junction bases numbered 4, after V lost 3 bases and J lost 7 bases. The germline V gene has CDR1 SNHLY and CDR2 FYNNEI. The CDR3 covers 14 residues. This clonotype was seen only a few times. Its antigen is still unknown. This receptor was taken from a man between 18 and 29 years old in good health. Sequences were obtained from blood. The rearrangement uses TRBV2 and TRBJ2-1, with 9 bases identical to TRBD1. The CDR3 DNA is TGTGCCAGCAGTGAGGGGACAGGGAGAAATGAGCAGTTCTTC. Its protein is CASSEGTGRNEQFF.